The sample holds many counts of the clone carrying this TCR beta chain. Antigen: not known. Germline lookup yields CDR1 SGHRS and CDR2 YFSETQ. CDR3 size: 14 residues. Trimming shortened V by 3 bases and J by 2 bases, and 11 bases separated the two germline ends. The entry originates in a study of identical twins. Notes on the study in general: Compared with unrelated sharing, twin-shared out-of-frame alpha sequences had more low-probability sequences. Model-predicted out-of-frame TCR alpha sharing fell below observed values in monozygotic twins.

TCRdb recomputed calls from the 5' RACE reads with MiXCR, one row per CDR3 protein. The sample lists fewer than 450,000 distinct CDR3 sequences, roughly 9% occurring once. Sequencing was done on a sample of naive T cells sorted from blood. The receptor's source is a woman aged 50 to 65 in good health. The V gene is TRBV5-1, the J gene TRBJ2-5, with D possibly matching TRBD2 (6 bases). Here the CDR3 DNA reads TGCGCCAGCAGCTCCGGGACTTTACAAGAGACCCAGTACTTC. This sequence encodes CASSSGTLQETQYF.